This TCR beta chain was recovered during a study of shared T cell receptors in the human thymus. The assay was immunoSEQ multiplex PCR, and TCRdb's table has in-frame clones only and misses some. The sample includes about 540,000 clones, approximately 80% seen only once; the top ten take roughly 0.013%. The V segment lost 0 bases and the J segment 2 bases; nucleotides outside the gene matches: 3. Germline V gene data show CDR1 as SGHNT and CDR2 as YYREEE (reference sequence). This CDR3 has 17 amino acids. These data also formed part of another study, on human thymus T cells. From that study: The sample donors, healthy Finnish infants, were having corrective surgery for congenital heart defects. The study used thymus tissue resected during corrective heart surgery.

This chain links TRBV5-4 with TRBJ1-4, with TRBD1 identical over 11 bases. Sequencing used thymocytes. The receptor was isolated from a boy in the first two years of life with a congenital heart defect. This chain's CDR3 is CASSLGTGGITNEKLFF. The CDR3 nucleotides are TGTGCCAGCAGCTTGGGGACAGGGGGCATTACTAATGAAAAACTGTTTTTT.